Listed here are 10 T cell receptor beta chains from one sample, sequenced in a study of T cell changes during pregnancy in multiple sclerosis. Profiling relied on immunoSEQ multiplex PCR, and the TCRdb table lists in-frame clones only, not all of them. The table includes about 59,000 clones, about 87% detected once. The sequencing here drew on peripheral blood, taken in the first trimester of pregnancy. The receptors come from a female donor in good health, enrolled as a control in a pregnancy study.

V is TRBV11-1 and J is TRBJ1-1, with a possible D match to TRBD1 (5 bases). Germline-derived CDR1 and CDR2 are SGHAT and FQDESV (reference sequence). CDR3 size: 16 residues. Trimming shortened V by 5 bases and J by 3 bases, and 19 bases separated the two germline ends. CDR3 in amino acids: CASSNLFGQGHTEAFF. The CDR3 DNA is TGTGCCAGCAGCAATTTATTCGGGCAGGGTCACACTGAAGCTTTCTTT.

V usage is TRBV6-1 and J usage is TRBJ2-6; the match to TRBD1 covers 9 bases. CDR1 and CDR2 from the germline V gene are MNHNS and SASEGT. The V gene end was trimmed by 2 bases and the J gene end by 0 bases; junction bases not matched to a gene: 5. CDR3 length: 18 residues. The CDR3 protein is CASSEQGTGPSGANVLTF. Written as DNA, the CDR3 is TGTGCCAGCAGTGAACAGGGGACAGGGCCCTCTGGGGCCAACGTCCTGACTTTC.

The rearrangement uses TRBV7-2 and TRBJ2-1, with D perhaps TRBD1 (6 bases). V was shortened by 2 bases and J by 4 bases, with 6 bases between the two germline ends. The germline CDR1 and CDR2 sequences are SGHTA and FQGNSA. There are 13 residues in the CDR3. Written as DNA, the CDR3 is TGTGCCAGCAGCTTACAGGGGTACAATGAGCAGTTCTTC. Protein product: CASSLQGYNEQFF.

V is TRBV9 and J is TRBJ2-7; 7 nucleotides line up with TRBD1. Germline trimming cut 4 bases from V and 3 bases from J; bases unmatched to any gene: 7. Per germline, CDR1 SGDLS and CDR2 YYNGEE. The CDR3 consists of 14 residues. The CDR3 nucleotides read TGTGCCAGCAGCCTAGGGGGCAGATACTACGAGCAGTACTTC. Protein: CASSLGGRYYEQYF.

This chain uses TRBV9 with TRBJ2-6, with 10 bases aligning to TRBD1. The CDR3 is 19 amino acids. Germline V gene lookup returns CDR1 SGDLS and CDR2 YYNGEE. Losses at the gene ends were 3 bases for V and 0 bases for J; bases not matched to a gene: 9. CDR3 region: CASSARSGTGVSGANVLTF. CDR3 in DNA: TGTGCCAGCAGCGCCAGGTCGGGGACAGGGGTCTCTGGGGCCAACGTCCTGACTTTC.

The chain recombines TRBV6-4 with TRBJ1-1, with D uncertain. This CDR3 comprises 13 residues. The germline gives CDR1 MRHNA, CDR2 SNTAGT. Trimming stripped 9 bases from V and 4 bases from J, with 15 bases between. CDR3 sequence (DNA): TGTGCCAGTGCCCGGGGTTTAGGCACTGAAGCTTTCTTT. It specifies CASARGLGTEAFF.

The rearrangement joins TRBV6-5 to TRBJ2-7; 12 bases align to TRBD1. CDR3 length equals 15 residues. V lost 6 bases to trimming and J lost 6 bases; unmatched junction nucleotides: 9. The germline gives CDR1 MNHEY, CDR2 SVGAGI. The CDR3 sequence is CASSNGGQGAREQYF. The CDR3 coding sequence is TGTGCCAGCAGCAACGGGGGACAGGGGGCACGCGAGCAGTACTTC.

This chain links TRBV27 with TRBJ1-6; TRBD1 is a possible D gene (6 bases). The CDR3 extends over 15 amino acids. Trimming left V 2 bases short and J 9 bases short, with 14 bases between. Germline V gene lookup returns CDR1 MNHEY and CDR2 SMNVEV (reference sequence). The CDR3: CASSLGQYLFSPLHF. CDR3 nucleotides: TGTGCCAGCAGTTTAGGACAGTATTTATTTTCACCCCTCCACTTT.

The chain is built from TRBV5-1 and TRBJ1-2; 10 bases are shared with TRBD1. The CDR3 has 15 amino acids. Germline CDR1 reads SGHRS; CDR2 reads YFSETQ. With V trimmed by 4 bases and J by 3 bases, 6 bases remained unmatched. CDR3 DNA sequence: TGCGCCAGCAGCACCGGACAGGGGGGGTACTATGGCTACACCTTC. Protein product: CASSTGQGGYYGYTF.

The chain is built from TRBV7-3 and TRBJ2-2, with 13 bases fitting TRBD2. V gave up 4 bases and J gave up 5 bases; unmatched junction bases: 7. The CDR3 runs to 17 residues. The germline gives CDR1 SGHTA, CDR2 FQGTGA. The CDR3 reads CASSSKLAGGRTGELFF. Written as DNA, the CDR3 is TGTGCCAGCAGCTCGAAACTAGCGGGGGGGCGGACCGGGGAGCTGTTTTTT. The full variable domain, its missing parts supplied by reference TRBV7-3 and TRBJ2-2, is GAGVSQTPSNKVTEKGKYVELRCDPISGHTALYWYRQSLGQGPEFLIYFQGTGAADDSGLPNDRFFAVRPEGSVSTLKIQRTERGDSAVYLCASSSKLAGGRTGELFFGEGSRLTVL.